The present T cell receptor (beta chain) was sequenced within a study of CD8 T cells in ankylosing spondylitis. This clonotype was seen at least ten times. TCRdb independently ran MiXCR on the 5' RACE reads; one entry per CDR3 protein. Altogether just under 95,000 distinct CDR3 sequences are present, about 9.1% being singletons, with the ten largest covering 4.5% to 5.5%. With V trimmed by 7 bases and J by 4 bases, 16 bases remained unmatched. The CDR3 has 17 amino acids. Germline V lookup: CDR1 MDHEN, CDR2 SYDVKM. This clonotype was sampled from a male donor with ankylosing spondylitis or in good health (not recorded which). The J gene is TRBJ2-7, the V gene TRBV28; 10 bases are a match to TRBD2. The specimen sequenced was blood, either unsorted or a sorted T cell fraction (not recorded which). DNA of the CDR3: TGTGCCAGCACCGTATCCCCGGGACTAGCGATGGGGTACGAGCAGTACTTC. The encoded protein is CASTVSPGLAMGYEQYF.